The 31 T cell receptor beta chains presented below share a single source sample, sequenced in a study of T cells after yellow fever vaccination. From the 5' RACE reads, TCRdb called clonotypes with MiXCR, one entry per CDR3 protein. This table holds roughly 120,000 distinct CDR3 sequences, around 7.4% found once. The material sequenced was CD4+ T cells sorted from PBMCs, taken more than 8 days after the first yellow fever vaccination. The receptors shown here come from a man aged 18 to 29 who received the YFV17D yellow fever vaccine.

The sample holds many counts of this clonotype. The chain is built from TRBV5-1 and TRBJ2-5, with D possibly matching TRBD1 (6 bases). Trimming took off 2 bases at V and 5 bases at J, with 25 bases between the two ends. The CDR3 is 18 amino acids. The V gene's germline CDR1 is SGHRS and CDR2 YFSETQ. The CDR3 loop is CASSLDPGGQGQGETQYF. In DNA form, the CDR3 reads TGCGCCAGCAGCTTAGACCCTGGAGGCCAGGGGCAGGGGGAGACCCAGTACTTC.

The chain joins TRBV7-2 to TRBJ1-5; D uncertain. The germline CDR1 and CDR2 sequences are SGHTA and FQGNSA. This CDR3 has 13 residues. V was trimmed by 5 bases and J by 5 bases, leaving 10 bases between them. The CDR3 sequence: CASSNRRDQPQHF. Written as DNA, the CDR3 is TGTGCCAGCAGCAATCGAAGGGATCAGCCCCAGCATTTT.

This clonotype occurred many times. V and J are TRBV7-9 and TRBJ2-1; no definite D call. The V end lost 5 bases, the J end lost 0 bases, and 11 bases lay between the germline ends. CDR1 is SEHNR, CDR2 FQNEAQ, per germline (reference sequence). The CDR3 contains 15 residues. The CDR3 DNA is TGTGCCAGCAGCCCCTTGGGTAGCTCCTACAATGAGCAGTTCTTC. Its protein product is CASSPLGSSYNEQFF.

This clonotype was seen at least ten times. The J gene is TRBJ1-1, the V gene TRBV28, with TRBD1 identical over 10 bases. CDR3 size: 13 residues. CDR1 is MDHEN, CDR2 SYDVKM, per germline. V dropped 8 bases and J dropped 13; count of bases not matched to a gene: 13. The CDR3 spells CASGVGQGVLGFF. The CDR3, as DNA: TGTGCCAGCGGCGTTGGACAGGGGGTATTGGGTTTCTTT.

The chain employs TRBV7-9 and TRBJ2-3, with D possibly being TRBD1 or TRBD2 (5 bases each). V was cut by 6 bases and J by 14 bases, with 24 bases left in between. CDR1 and CDR2 from the germline V gene are SEHNR and FQNEAQ (reference sequence). CDR3 size: 14 residues. In DNA, the CDR3 is TGTGCCAGCAGGGATAGGGACGCCCTTACGTTGACGTATTTT. Protein product: CASRDRDALTLTYF.

This clonotype was found many times. The chain is built from TRBV4-3 and TRBJ2-3, with D possibly matching TRBD2 (6 bases). This CDR3 spans 13 amino acids. Germline V gives CDR1 LGHNA, CDR2 YSLEER. Trimming took 1 base from V and 5 from J, leaving 7 bases between them. The CDR3 loop is CASSQAGRDTQYF. In DNA, the CDR3 is TGCGCCAGCAGCCAAGCCGGGAGAGATACGCAGTATTTT.

In its sample, this clonotype was seen many times. The rearrangement links TRBV7-2 to TRBJ1-6, with D tentatively TRBD1 (6 bases). The CDR3 is 16 residues long. In germline, CDR1 is SGHTA, CDR2 FQGNSA. With 5 bases removed from V and 6 bases from J, the gap between germline ends came to 17 bases. CDR3 coding DNA: TGTGCCAGCAGCCTCTCGGACTCAGGGGTTAATTCACCCCTCCACTTT. Protein sequence: CASSLSDSGVNSPLHF.

In this sample, this clonotype turned up a few times. CDR3 in DNA: TGTGCCACCAGTTGGGACAGCCTTTCCTCTGGAAACACCATATATTTT. It encodes CATSWDSLSSGNTIYF. V gene TRBV15 combines with J gene TRBJ1-3; 7 bases line up with TRBD1. V was pared by 6 bases and J by 0 bases, with 8 bases of the junction left unmatched. The CDR3 loop spans 16 amino acids. Germline V gene sequence: CDR1 LNHNV, CDR2 YYDKDF (reference sequence).

This clonotype was seen at least ten times. The chain recombines TRBV4-3 with TRBJ2-3, with TRBD2 matching over 9 bases. CDR1 is LGHNA and CDR2 is YSLEER in the germline V gene. V was pared by 1 base and J by 0 bases, with 2 bases of the junction left unmatched. This CDR3 region has 16 residues. The CDR3 DNA is TGCGCCAGCAGCCAAGCCGCGGGGGGGAGCACAGATACGCAGTATTTT. It specifies CASSQAAGGSTDTQYF.

This clonotype occurred many times. The V and J genes are TRBV7-8 and TRBJ2-7; D is uncertain. V was cut by 4 bases and J by 7 bases, with 17 bases left in between. The CDR3 extends over 14 amino acids. Germline-derived CDR1 and CDR2 are SGHVS and FQNEAQ. The CDR3 protein is CASSSGVGQFEQYV. DNA for the CDR3: TGTGCCAGCAGCTCGGGCGTAGGGCAATTTGAGCAGTACGTC.

The genes are TRBV11-1 and TRBJ2-6; 7 nucleotides align to TRBD1. The V segment lost 4 bases and the J segment 2 bases; nucleotides outside the gene matches: 11. Looked up from germline, CDR1 is SGHAT and CDR2 is FQDESV (reference sequence). This CDR3 region has 18 residues. The CDR3 here is CASSSPQRTGAGANVLTF. The CDR3 DNA reads TGTGCCAGCAGCTCGCCTCAACGTACAGGGGCTGGGGCCAACGTCCTGACTTTC.

This clonotype was counted ten times or more. The V gene is TRBV6-5, the J gene TRBJ1-1, with 7 positions matching TRBD1. CDR3 size: 12 residues. V shed 6 bases and J 4 bases; nucleotides not matched to a gene: 2. The germline CDR1 and CDR2 sequences are MNHEY and SVGAGI. In DNA form, the CDR3 reads TGTGCCAGCAGGTACAGGGGCACTGAAGCTTTCTTT. Its protein product is CASRYRGTEAFF.

This clonotype has ten or more counts. The chain uses TRBV28 and TRBJ2-2; possibly TRBD1 for D (6 bases). Germline V gene sequence: CDR1 MDHEN, CDR2 SYDVKM. V lost 10 bases, J lost 13 bases, and 19 bases lay in between. The length of the CDR3 is 12 residues. The CDR3 DNA is TGTGCCACCAGGGGACCTTGGGGCTTGCTGTTTTTT. It translates to CATRGPWGLLFF.

This clonotype was seen many times. This rearrangement joins TRBV28 to TRBJ1-6; tentative D call: TRBD1 (6 bases). Trimming shortened V by 3 bases and J by 6 bases, and 12 bases separated the two germline ends. Germline V lookup: CDR1 MDHEN, CDR2 SYDVKM. The CDR3 contains 15 residues. Here the CDR3 DNA reads TGTGCCAGCAGTTTGGGGGGCGGACTTAATTCACCCCTCCACTTT. This gives the protein CASSLGGGLNSPLHF.

This clonotype has ten or more counts. The V gene is TRBV4-3, the J gene TRBJ2-2; no reliable D call. Germline V gene lookup returns CDR1 LGHNA and CDR2 YSLEER. The CDR3 covers 17 residues. Trimming cost V 1 base and J 0 bases, with 12 bases left between them. CDR3 region: CASSQVGSPTNTGELFF. The CDR3 bases are TGCGCCAGCAGCCAAGTGGGCAGCCCAACGAACACCGGGGAGCTGTTTTTT.

This clonotype was seen ten or more times. The chain joins TRBV10-3 to TRBJ1-2; the D is unclear. Looked up from germline, CDR1 is ENHRY and CDR2 is SYGVKD. The CDR3 totals 13 residues. The germline V and J ends were trimmed by 3 bases and 13 bases, with 18 bases remaining between them. CDR3: CAISDPVSPRRTF. DNA of the CDR3: TGTGCCATCAGTGACCCTGTCTCTCCTCGGCGCACCTTC.

At least ten counts were recorded for this clonotype. This chain links TRBV20-1 with TRBJ2-7; D possibly corresponds to TRBD2 (7 bases). Germline CDR1 and CDR2: DFQATT and SNEGSKA (reference sequence). This CDR3 spans 13 amino acids. Trimming pared 8 bases from V and 1 base from J, leaving 15 bases between. The CDR3 DNA reads TGCAGTTCCCCGGGGGGCCCTTCCTACGAGCAGTACTTC. Protein sequence: CSSPGGPSYEQYF.

This clonotype was detected many times. The V gene is TRBV4-2, the J gene TRBJ1-2; D gene unclear. Trimming took off 0 bases at V and 9 bases at J, with 8 bases between the two ends. This CDR3 is built from 12 residues. From germline, CDR1 is LGHNA and CDR2 YNFKEQ. CDR3 sequence (DNA): TGTGCCAGCAGCCAAGATGGCAGGCGCTACACCTTC. Amino acids: CASSQDGRRYTF.

This clonotype was seen ten or more times. The rearrangement uses TRBV7-2 and TRBJ2-4; no firm D call. Trimming pared 1 base from V and 6 bases from J, leaving 7 bases between. Looked up from germline, CDR1 is SGHTA and CDR2 is FQGNSA. The CDR3 extends over 13 amino acids. CDR3 residues: CASSLEAGNIQYF. DNA of the CDR3: TGTGCCAGCAGCTTAGAAGCCGGAAACATTCAGTACTTC.

Notes on this clonotype: This may stem from a read error, because a much larger clone lies one nucleotide away. The chain carries TRBV12-3 or TRBV12-4 and TRBJ2-3; D call uncertain. The CDR3 contains 13 residues. DNA for the CDR3: TGTGCCAGCAGTTTAGGCGGCTCAGATACGAAGTATTTT. Its translation: CASSLGGSDTKYF.

This clonotype was observed a handful of times. A much larger clone lies a single base off, so this may be a read error. V is TRBV12-3 or TRBV12-4 and J is TRBJ2-5; no clear D. The CDR3 covers 13 residues. Trimming left V 0 bases short and J 5 bases short, with 7 bases between. The CDR3 coding sequence is TGTGCCAGCAGTTTAGCCCCCTTTGAGACCCAGTACTTC. It encodes CASSLAPFETQYF.

This clonotype was found many times. The gene calls are TRBV7-6 and TRBJ1-1, with D possibly matching TRBD1 (6 bases). The germline V and J ends were trimmed by 4 bases and 4 bases, with 13 bases remaining between them. CDR1 SGHVS and CDR2 FNYEAQ come from the germline V gene. This CDR3 region has 14 residues. CDR3 DNA: TGTGCCAGCAGCTCACAGGGAGTTTCCACTGAAGCTTTCTTT. Translating gives CASSSQGVSTEAFF.

This clonotype was detected many times. The V call is TRBV7-2, the J call TRBJ2-5; 8 bases are a match to TRBD2. The CDR3 is made up of 15 amino acids. The germline gives CDR1 SGHTA, CDR2 FQGNSA. V lost 3 bases to trimming and J lost 2 bases; unmatched junction nucleotides: 5. This CDR3 is CASSFQRGPQETQYF. The DNA for the CDR3 is TGTGCCAGCAGCTTCCAGCGGGGGCCTCAAGAGACCCAGTACTTC.

This clonotype was observed many times. This rearrangement joins TRBV10-2 to TRBJ2-3, with TRBD2 matching 9 bases. The CDR3 runs 13 residues. CDR1 and CDR2 (germline): WSHSY, SAAADI. The CDR3 here is CGAGSGGGDTQYF. The CDR3 nucleotides read TGCGGCGCAGGTAGCGGGGGAGGAGATACGCAGTATTTT.

This clonotype showed up many times. This chain uses TRBV21-1 with TRBJ2-5; TRBD1 is the table's D call and was not checked against the DNA. TRBV21-1 is annotated as a pseudogene. The CDR3 totals 16 residues. The CDR3 here is CASSKAVPSTGGTQYF. The CDR3 DNA reads as TGTGCCAGCAGCAAAGCAGTCCCTTCGACGGGGGGGACCCAGTACTTC.

This clonotype was seen ten or more times. The rearrangement links TRBV9 to TRBJ1-2; tentative D call: TRBD1 (6 bases). The CDR3 has 14 residues. Germline loops: CDR1 SGDLS, CDR2 YYNGEE. Between the trimmed V and J ends, which lost 4 bases and 2 bases, there was a span of 12 bases. The CDR3 spells CASSHGTLNYGYTF. DNA for the CDR3: TGTGCCAGCAGCCATGGGACACTGAACTATGGCTACACCTTC.

This clonotype was seen at least ten times. The chain has TRBV12-3 or TRBV12-4 and TRBJ1-2, with D possibly being TRBD1 (5 bases). Trimming cost V 4 bases and J 6 bases, with 9 bases left between them. The CDR3 is made up of 12 amino acids. The CDR3 sequence is CASSSQGNGYTF. The CDR3 DNA is TGTGCCAGCAGTTCGCAGGGAAATGGCTACACCTTC.

This clonotype was recorded at least ten times. V is TRBV2 and J is TRBJ2-6, with a weak D call TRBD1 (6 bases). Between the trimmed V and J ends, which lost 6 bases and 0 bases, there was a span of 9 bases. The germline V gene has CDR1 SNHLY and CDR2 FYNNEI. The CDR3 sequence is 15 residues long. The CDR3 loop is CASSRDNSGANVLTF. CDR3 coding DNA: TGTGCCAGCAGCCGGGACAACTCTGGGGCCAACGTCCTGACTTTC. Drawing the rest from reference TRBV2 and TRBJ2-6, the complete variable domain is EPEVTQTPSHQVTQMGQEVILRCVPISNHLYFYWYRQILGQKVEFLVSFYNNEISEKSEIFDDQFSVERPDGSNFTLKIRSTKLEDSAMYFCASSRDNSGANVLTFGAGSRLTVL.

This clonotype was counted a few times. V gene TRBV5-6 combines with J gene TRBJ2-1; TRBD2 agrees at 9 bases. There are 16 residues in the CDR3. Germline CDR1 reads SGHDT; CDR2 reads YYEEEE. J was trimmed by 2 bases and V by 1 base; bases with no gene match: 4. CDR3 sequence: CASSLRRGGAYNEQFF. CDR3 DNA sequence: TGTGCCAGCAGCTTGCGGCGGGGGGGCGCCTACAATGAGCAGTTCTTC.

At least ten counts were recorded for this clonotype. CDR3 in amino acids: CASSQDPDRVNEKLFF. CDR3 sequence (DNA): TGCGCCAGCAGCCAAGATCCCGACAGGGTTAACGAAAAACTGTTTTTT. The rearrangement joins TRBV4-3 to TRBJ1-4, with 7 bases matching TRBD1. Germline assignment: CDR1 LGHNA and CDR2 YSLEER. The V segment lost 0 bases and the J segment 8 bases; nucleotides outside the gene matches: 9. The CDR3 has 16 residues.

The chain carries TRBV7-2 and TRBJ2-5; 7 nucleotides line up with TRBD1. The CDR3 is 15 residues long. After removal of 5 bases from V and 2 bases from J, the junction contained 8 bases not matched to a gene. Germline V gene sequence: CDR1 SGHTA, CDR2 FQGNSA. CDR3 residues: CASSPGQVVQETQYF. The DNA for the CDR3 is TGTGCCAGCAGCCCCGGACAGGTCGTACAAGAGACCCAGTACTTC.